The sequence of this TCR beta chain was determined in a study of cytomegalovirus exposure and HLA in healthy donors. 60 Vbeta and 13 Jbeta primers were used in PCR. Method: immunoSEQ multiplex PCR; TCRdb's copy keeps in-frame clones and lacks some. Counted here are roughly 190,000 clones, 70% to 90% occurring once; the ten biggest clones make up roughly 1.8%. CDR1 and CDR2 from the germline V gene are SGHDT and YYEEEE. Deletions cut 5 bases from V and 7 bases from J, with 12 bases between. The CDR3 sequence is 13 residues long. This clone occurred a few times. The chain is built from TRBV5-6 and TRBJ2-2; D perhaps matches TRBD1 (5 bases). The receptor was derived from a woman between 18 and 29 years old in good health and CMV-seronegative. Sequenced input: PBMCs. CDR3 protein: CASRAKQVGELFF. As DNA, the CDR3 is TGTGCCAGCAGGGCAAAACAGGTCGGGGAGCTGTTTTTT.